This T cell receptor beta chain stems from a study of shared clonotypes between healthy human individuals (TCRdb year 2020). Turning to the overall study: Three men and two women, aged 18 to 49 years, made up the cohort. To increase sequencing depth and limit assay-specific biases, TCR repertoire library preparation and sequencing were carried out by different laboratories using diverse techniques. Each donor's leukapheresis produced roughly between about 0.9 and 9.5 billion PBMCs. Per donor, three plates each were used for CD4 naive and CD4 memory, two for CD8 naive, and one for CD8 memory. The study deeply sequenced blood TCR repertoires of about 5 healthy adults to estimate repertoire size and the extent of clonotype sharing between individuals. Paper-wide results and their limitations: Compared with non-shared clonotypes, clonotypes shared by all four sorted-subset donors had higher generation probabilities. Sampling was limited to blood, and TCR repertoires in tissue likely differ from TCR repertoires in blood. Rarefaction of sorted-subset datasets indicated incomplete sequencing despite the large sequencing depth. Across a handful of donors, approximately 5% of naive CD4, roughly 3.5% of naive CD8, 2.3% of memory CD4, and approximately 0.4% of memory CD8 clonotypes were shared. The genetic and exposure-history diversity represented was limited by the small number of donors. Estimated clonotype richness was generally larger for naive than for memory subsets. Pairwise subsampling led to the expectation that sequencing depth would affect the degree of clonotype sharing among donors.

V is clipped by 6 bases and J by 4 bases, and the sequence between their germline boundaries is 15 bases long. The germline V gene provides CDR1 SNHLY and CDR2 FYNNEI. The CDR3 runs 14 amino acids, cysteine and phenylalanine included. The read is trimmed to its CDR3 DNA, 42 bases read in frame from base 1. Donors were healthy HIV-negative adults with no recently reported acute infections or vaccinations. All donors were Caucasian adults living in Nashville, Tennessee, USA. CD8 memory samples combined magnetically selected CD45RO+ cells with CCR7-negative CD45RA+ effector memory (TemRA) cells. After blood collection by leukapheresis, PBMCs were isolated using Ficoll-Histopaque density gradient centrifugation and then cryopreserved in the vapor phase of liquid nitrogen. Analytical flow cytometry was used to check the purity and quantity of each magnetically sorted T cell population. Each sorted fraction had its genomic DNA isolated and then quantified by UV absorbance on a Nanodrop 2000c.

TCR CDR3 regions were amplified from genomic DNA by multiplex PCR using the deep immunoSEQ assay. For each cell subset, the extracted genomic DNA was distributed evenly across all wells of several immunoSEQ 96-well plates, and each plate served as one replicate. For sorted subsets, about 220 ng of genomic DNA, equivalent to tens of thousands of T cell genomes, went into each replicate PCR. The purified libraries were quantified using a Qubit 3.0 fluorometer, sized with a Bioanalyzer 2100, and then quantified again using the KAPA Library Quantification kit. Every immunoSEQ 96-well plate was sequenced on a dedicated single-read 150-cycle Illumina NextSeq 550 flow cell. The study's own analysis went as follows. Because only junctional sequences without quality scores were contained in the immunoSEQ output, filtering matching that applied to full-length reads could not be performed. To assign V/J genes and CDR3, sequences were annotated against IMGT germline references using PyIR, a Python wrapper for IgBLAST v1.9. Reads with weak V/J assignments (E-value above 1e-6), missing CDR3, stop codons, out-of-frame junctions, or ambiguous translated residues were removed. V3J clonotypes were defined as sequences sharing an identical inferred V gene, J gene, and CDR3 amino acid sequence. Percentage overlap between repertoires was calculated by dividing the number of shared unique clonotypes by the size of the smaller repertoire. RTK rarefaction, the Chao1 estimator, and Recon v2.1 estimates of unobserved clonotypes were used to assess repertoire richness. OLGA was used to compute generation probabilities for all TCRbeta clonotypes that the gDNA method yielded from a handful of donors. The table was pulled from immuneACCESS by TCRdb, which kept in-frame rearrangements only. Such tables lose some clones; where checked, under half of the loss comes from unresolved V genes, and the rest has no known cause. D and trimming come from the DNA, and the V and J calls and clone size come from that table. The sample data list some 320,000 clones, and roughly 87% of these were observed just once. Of the sample, 15% to 20% falls within the top ten clones.

About this clone itself: No antigen is known for it. No qualities accompany the bases; no much larger clone lies one base away.

Recombination joined TRBV2 with TRBJ1-2; TRBD1 could be the D gene, as 5 bases match. Material: memory CD8+ T cells sorted from blood. Read against the paper, the sample's cell subset or site label means: CD45RO+ cells pooled with CCR7-negative TemRA cells. The source is a man aged 18 to 30 in good health. The CDR3 corresponds to CASRRRTIPYGYTF. The nucleotide sequence reads TGTGCCAGCAGGCGACGGACAATCCCCTATGGCTACACCTTC.